This record concerns one TCR beta chain sequence. Antigen unknown. The data belong to a study of T cells in severe cutaneous drug reactions. Study conclusions and caveats: All seven CBZ-SJS/TEN blister samples shared a public TCRbeta CDR3 at mean about 13%.

Sequenced patients had Stevens-Johnson syndrome or toxic epidermal necrolysis caused by carbamazepine. Bulk and single-cell libraries used iRepertoire multiplex PCR with TCR subtype-specific primers. No DNA is given; TCRdb re-called the multiplex PCR reads and lists each CDR3 protein once. This repertoire includes approximately 20,000 distinct CDR3 sequences. Germline lookup yields CDR1 KGHDR and CDR2 SFDVKD. The CDR3 runs to 16 residues. Material for sequencing was PBMCs. J is TRBJ2-1 and V is TRBV24-1. The source of this sequence is a human donor with toxic epidermal necrolysis, a severe cutaneous drug reaction. CDR3 amino acids: CATSDPTDYSYNEQFF.